The clone carrying this T cell receptor (beta chain) came up a few times. Its antigen is not known. These data come from a study of cytomegalovirus exposure and HLA in healthy donors. CDR3 length equals 15 residues. After removal of 6 bases from V and 7 bases from J, the junction contained 14 bases not matched to a gene. Germline V CDR1 and CDR2: SNHLY, FYNNEI. Overall study findings and caveats: Altogether, about 160 TCR beta chains were recorded as cytomegalovirus-associated. The tendency of first-cohort TCR clusters to co-occur in the roughly 120 validation repertoires was identified by a subsequent analysis. In vitro experiments confirmed that three CMV-associated chains were specific for CMV antigens.

Some clones are missing from TCRdb's copy, which holds only in-frame ones; the method was immunoSEQ multiplex PCR. The sample lists about 88,000 clones; almost 85% were seen once. This TCR came from a woman between 18 and 29 years old in good health and CMV-seropositive. This chain joins TRBV2 and TRBJ1-1, with 7 bases fitting TRBD1. The sequenced material came from PBMCs. The CDR3 DNA follows: TGTGCCAGCAGCCTACTATCAGGGGGAGCGGGTGAAGCTTTCTTT. Amino acid sequence: CASSLLSGGAGEAFF.